These T cell receptor beta chains were read from a single sample in a study of T cell responses to AZD1222 COVID-19 vaccine. Clones were sequenced by immunoSEQ multiplex PCR, and TCRdb holds only the in-frame ones, with some missing. The profile shows some 74,000 clones, roughly 90% of them singletons. The source material was peripheral blood, sampled 28 days after the second AZD1222 dose. These receptors all come from an adult who received the AZD1222 COVID-19 vaccine. CDR3s include the opening cysteine and the closing phenylalanine or tryptophan. The D gene is left open where the match is weak. Not all rows give a size; the values are once, few, many and, for expanded clones, a class.

D	V	size	J	length	DNA	CDR3
NA	TRBV7-3	NA	TRBJ2-1	16	TGTGCCAGCAGCTTAGGGGGCGGGGGCGTCCACAATGAGCAGTTCTTC	CASSLGGGGVHNEQFF
TRBD1	TRBV11-2	once	TRBJ1-1	17	TGTGCCAGCAGCGCACTCAGGGGGCGCATTTCGGAAACTGAAGCTTTCTTT	CASSALRGRISETEAFF
NA	TRBV28	NA	TRBJ1-5	17	TGTGCCAGCACCCTAACCCTCAACAAGGTCTCAGGTCAGCCCCAGCATTTT	CASTLTLNKVSGQPQHF
NA	TRBV28	NA	TRBJ1-1	14	TGTGCCAGCAGTTTTGGTAGGGGGAACACTGAAGCTTTCTTT	CASSFGRGNTEAFF
NA	TRBV28	NA	TRBJ1-3	16	TGTGCCAGCAGTGCCGGACACCTACAGACGGGAAACACCATATATTTT	CASSAGHLQTGNTIYF
TRBD2	TRBV19	NA	TRBJ2-1	15	TGTGCCAGTACAGCGTTTGGGGGGGCCTACAATGAGCAGTTCTTC	CASTAFGGAYNEQFF
TRBD1	TRBV28	NA	TRBJ1-5	16	TGTGCCAGCAGCCCCCCCCCGGGACAGAGCAATCAGCCCCAGCATTTT	CASSPPPGQSNQPQHF
NA	TRBV18	NA	TRBJ2-6	17	TGTGCCAGCCCCCGGGGTCGTATGGGGTCTGGGGCCAACGTCCTGACTTTC	CASPRGRMGSGANVLTF
NA	TRBV10-3	NA	TRBJ2-7	13	TGTGCCATCAGCCCCCCCCAGGCCTACGAGCAGTACTTC	CAISPPQAYEQYF
TRBD1	TRBV18	NA	TRBJ2-3	15	TGTGCCAGCTCACCGAGGACAGGGGCAGGGGATACGCAGTATTTT	CASSPRTGAGDTQYF